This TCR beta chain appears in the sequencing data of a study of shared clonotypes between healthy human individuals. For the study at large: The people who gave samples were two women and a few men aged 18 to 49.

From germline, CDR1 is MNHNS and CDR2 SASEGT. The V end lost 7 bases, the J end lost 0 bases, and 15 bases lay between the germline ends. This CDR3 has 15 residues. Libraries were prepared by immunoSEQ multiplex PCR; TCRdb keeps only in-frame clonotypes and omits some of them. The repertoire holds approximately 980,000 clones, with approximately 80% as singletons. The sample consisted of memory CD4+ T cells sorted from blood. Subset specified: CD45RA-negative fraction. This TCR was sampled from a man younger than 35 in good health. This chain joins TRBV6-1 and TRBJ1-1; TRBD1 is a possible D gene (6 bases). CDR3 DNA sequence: TGTGCCAGCATTCGCGGACAGACCATGAACACTGAAGCTTTCTTT. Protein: CASIRGQTMNTEAFF.